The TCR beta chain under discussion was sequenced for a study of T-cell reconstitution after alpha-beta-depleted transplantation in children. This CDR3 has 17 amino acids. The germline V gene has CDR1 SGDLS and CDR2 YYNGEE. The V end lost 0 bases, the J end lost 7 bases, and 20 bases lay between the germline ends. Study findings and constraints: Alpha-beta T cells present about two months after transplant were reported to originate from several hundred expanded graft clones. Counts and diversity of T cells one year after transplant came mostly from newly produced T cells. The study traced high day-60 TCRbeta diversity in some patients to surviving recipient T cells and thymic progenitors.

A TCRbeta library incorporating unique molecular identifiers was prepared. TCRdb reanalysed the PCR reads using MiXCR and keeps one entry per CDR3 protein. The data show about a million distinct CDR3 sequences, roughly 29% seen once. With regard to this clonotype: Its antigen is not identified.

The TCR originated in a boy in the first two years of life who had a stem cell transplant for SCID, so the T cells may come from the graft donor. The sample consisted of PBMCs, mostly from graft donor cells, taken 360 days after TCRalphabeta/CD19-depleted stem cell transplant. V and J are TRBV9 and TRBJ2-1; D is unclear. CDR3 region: CASSVVADASGLNEQFF. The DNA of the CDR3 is TGTGCCAGCAGCGTAGTGGCCGACGCCTCCGGGTTGAATGAGCAGTTCTTC.